This TCR beta chain was captured by sequencing in a study of shared clonotypes between healthy human individuals. A CD45RA+ naive subset and a CD45RA-negative memory subset were split from CD4+ cells. Libraries were prepared by immunoSEQ multiplex PCR; TCRdb keeps only in-frame clonotypes and omits some of them. Here the sample spans over 950,000 clones, 70% to 80% being singletons. Findings and limits, study-wide: An expected dependence of interdonor clonotype sharing on sequencing depth was noted.

As concerns this clone: The antigen is not known.

The sequencing sample was made of memory CD4+ T cells from PBMCs. Subset described: CD45RA-negative fraction. This clonotype was obtained from a man younger than 30 in good health. Some clones in this sample may be carry-over from other donors' samples.

CDR3 sequence: CASRLARPGDRQGAGYEQYF. The CDR3, as DNA: TGTGCAAGTCGCTTAGCGCGCCCAGGGGACAGGCAGGGGGCGGGCTACGAGCAGTACTTC. J is TRBJ2-7 and V is TRBV12-2; the table's D call of TRBD1 was not tested on the DNA. TRBV12-2 is listed as a pseudogene. The length of the CDR3 is 20 residues.